This TCR beta chain was retrieved from a study of T cell changes during pregnancy in multiple sclerosis. The table came from immunoSEQ multiplex PCR; TCRdb's copy has only in-frame clones and leaves some out. The sample lists 41,000 or so clones; roughly nine tenths were seen once. This TCR was recovered from a female donor with multiple sclerosis, enrolled in a pregnancy study. The sample consisted of CD8+ T cells from peripheral blood mononuclear cells, taken in the third trimester of pregnancy.

The CDR3 bases are TGTGCCAGCAGCGCCGTCACTAGATACGAGCAGTACTTC. This encodes CASSAVTRYEQYF. This chain joins TRBV11-2 and TRBJ2-7, with a possible D match to TRBD2 (5 bases). The length of the CDR3 is 13 residues. From germline, CDR1 is SGHAT and CDR2 FQNNGV. V lost 5 bases and J 4 bases, leaving 12 bases between the germline ends.